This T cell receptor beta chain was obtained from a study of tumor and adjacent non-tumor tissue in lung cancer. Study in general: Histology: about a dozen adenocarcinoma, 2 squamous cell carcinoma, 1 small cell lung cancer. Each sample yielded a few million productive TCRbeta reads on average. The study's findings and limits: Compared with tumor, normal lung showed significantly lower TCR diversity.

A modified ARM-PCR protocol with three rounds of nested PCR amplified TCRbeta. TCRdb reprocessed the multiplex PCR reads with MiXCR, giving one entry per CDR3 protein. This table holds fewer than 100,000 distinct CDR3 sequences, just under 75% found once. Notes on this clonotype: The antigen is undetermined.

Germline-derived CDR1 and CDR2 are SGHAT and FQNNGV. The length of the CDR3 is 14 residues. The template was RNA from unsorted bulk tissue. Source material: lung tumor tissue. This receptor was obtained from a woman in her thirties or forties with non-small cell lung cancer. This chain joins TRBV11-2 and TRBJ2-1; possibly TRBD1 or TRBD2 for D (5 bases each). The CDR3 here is CANSRTGTDSEQFF. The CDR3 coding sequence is TGTGCTAACTCCCGAACGGGGACCGACAGTGAGCAGTTCTTC.